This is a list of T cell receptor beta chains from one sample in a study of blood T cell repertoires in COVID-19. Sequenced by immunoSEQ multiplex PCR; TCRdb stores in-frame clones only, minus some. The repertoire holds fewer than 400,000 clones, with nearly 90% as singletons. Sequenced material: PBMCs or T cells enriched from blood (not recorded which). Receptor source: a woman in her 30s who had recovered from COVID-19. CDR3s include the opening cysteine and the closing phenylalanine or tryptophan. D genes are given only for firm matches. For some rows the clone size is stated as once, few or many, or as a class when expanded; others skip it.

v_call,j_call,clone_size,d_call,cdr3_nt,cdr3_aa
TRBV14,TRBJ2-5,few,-,TGTGCCAGCAGCCCCAAGGAGGGTACCCAAGAGACCCAGTACTTC,CASSPKEGTQETQYF
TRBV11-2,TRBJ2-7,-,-,TGTGCCAGCGGGGGGTGGGAGCAGTACTTC,CASGGWEQYF
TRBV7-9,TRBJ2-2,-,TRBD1,TGTGCCAGCAGCCTAGACAGGGGGGCCGGGGAGCTGTTTTTT,CASSLDRGAGELFF
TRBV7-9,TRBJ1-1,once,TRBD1,TGTGCCAGCAGCTTAGCGCCGACAGGGGAAGCTTTCTTT,CASSLAPTGEAFF
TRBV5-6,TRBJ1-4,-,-,TGTGCCAGCAGCTTGTTCATGGGGGGTCGTACTAATGAAAAACTGTTTTTT,CASSLFMGGRTNEKLFF
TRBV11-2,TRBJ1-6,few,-,TGTGCCAGTAGTAGACAGCCAAGAGATAATTCACCCCTCCACTTT,CASSRQPRDNSPLHF
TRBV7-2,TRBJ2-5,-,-,TGTGCCAGCAGCTCCCGACGGGGAGAGACCCAGTACTTC,CASSSRRGETQYF
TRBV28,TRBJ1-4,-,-,TGTGCCAGCAGTAACATGCAGGGGACGTTGGAAAAACTGTTTTTT,CASSNMQGTLEKLFF
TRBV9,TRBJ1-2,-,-,TGTGCCAGCAGCGTAGGTCGAGGCAGGGATGGCTACACCTTC,CASSVGRGRDGYTF
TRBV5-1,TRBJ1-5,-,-,TGCGCCAGCAGCTTGGGAGGGGGTAGCAATCAGCCCCAGCATTTT,CASSLGGGSNQPQHF
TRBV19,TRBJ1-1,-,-,TGTGCCAGTAGACACAGGGTTCGATACACTGAAGCTTTCTTT,CASRHRVRYTEAFF
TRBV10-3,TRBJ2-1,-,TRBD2,TGTGCCATCAGTGAGTCGAGGACTAGCGGGAACCATGAGCAGTTCTTC,CAISESRTSGNHEQFF
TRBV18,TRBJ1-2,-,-,TGTGCCAGCCGGACAGTCGCTAACTATGGCTACACCTTC,CASRTVANYGYTF
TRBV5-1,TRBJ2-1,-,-,TGCGCCAGCAGCTTGCTCCAGCGTCGCAATGAGCAGTTCTTC,CASSLLQRRNEQFF
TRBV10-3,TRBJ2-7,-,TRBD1,TGTGCCATCAGTGAGGGACAGGGGATGACCTACGAGCAGTACTTC,CAISEGQGMTYEQYF
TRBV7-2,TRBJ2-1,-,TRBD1,TGTGCCAGCAGCTTCCGGGACAGATACAATGAGCAGTTCTTC,CASSFRDRYNEQFF
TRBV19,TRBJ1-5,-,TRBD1,TGTGCCAGTAGTCCCGGGACAGGGGGCAACCAGCCCCAGCATTTT,CASSPGTGGNQPQHF
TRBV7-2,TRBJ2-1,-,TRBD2,TGTGCCAGCAGCTTAGCTAGCGGGAGGGTCAATGAGCAGTTCTTC,CASSLASGRVNEQFF
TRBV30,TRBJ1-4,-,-,TGTGCCTGGAGGCCTTCCAGTTTCGAAAAACTGTTTTTT,CAWRPSSFEKLFF
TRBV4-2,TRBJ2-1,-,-,TGTGCCAGCAGCCAAGGGGCAGGGAACACCTACAATGAGCAGTTCTTC,CASSQGAGNTYNEQFF
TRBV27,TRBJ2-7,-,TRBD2,TGTGCCAGCAGTACTTTGACTAGCGGGGGTCCCTACGAGCAGTACTTC,CASSTLTSGGPYEQYF
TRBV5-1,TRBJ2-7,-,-,TGCGCCAGCAGCTTGAACAAGTACTACGAGCAGTACTTC,CASSLNKYYEQYF
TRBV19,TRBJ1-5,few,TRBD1,TGTGCCAGTACCCCAGGGGGATATAGCAATCAGCCCCAGCATTTT,CASTPGGYSNQPQHF
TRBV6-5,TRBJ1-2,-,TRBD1,TGTGCCAGCATTACAGGGGAGAGGAGCTATGGCTACACCTTC,CASITGERSYGYTF
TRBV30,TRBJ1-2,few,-,TGTGCCTGGAGTGTATATCAACGACTCTATGGCTACACCTTC,CAWSVYQRLYGYTF
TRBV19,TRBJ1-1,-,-,TGTGCCAGTAGTCTCGGGACAGAAGCTTTCTTT,CASSLGTEAFF
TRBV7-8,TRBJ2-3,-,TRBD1,TGTGCCAGCAGCTCGGACAGGGGGCTTGGAGATACGCAGTATTTT,CASSSDRGLGDTQYF
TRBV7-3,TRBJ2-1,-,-,TGTGCCAGCAGCTTACTGCCGGGGAAACCCGGAAAGTTCTTC,CASSLLPGKPGKFF
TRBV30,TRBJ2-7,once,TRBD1,TGTGCCTGGAGTAGGGTAGGGGACAGGGAGTACTTC,CAWSRVGDREYF
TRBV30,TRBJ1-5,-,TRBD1,TGTGCCTGGGACCGACAGGGGGCCCAGCCCCAGCATTTT,CAWDRQGAQPQHF
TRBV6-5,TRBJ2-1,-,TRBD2,TGTGCCAGCTCCGGGACTAGCCCGATAGGGTATGAGCAGTTCTTC,CASSGTSPIGYEQFF
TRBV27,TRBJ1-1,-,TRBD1,TGTGCCAGTAAACAGGGGATTGAAGCTTTCTTT,CASKQGIEAFF
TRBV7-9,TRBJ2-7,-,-,TGTGCCAGCAGCTTAACCCTAGAAGGTGTCAACGAGCAGTACTTC,CASSLTLEGVNEQYF
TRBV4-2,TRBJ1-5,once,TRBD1,TGTGCCAGCAGCCATGGGGACAGGGTCGGAGGCCAGCCCCAGCATTTT,CASSHGDRVGGQPQHF
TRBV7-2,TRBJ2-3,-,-,TGTGCCAGCAGCTCCCTTGGGAGATCCACAGATACGCAGTATTTT,CASSSLGRSTDTQYF
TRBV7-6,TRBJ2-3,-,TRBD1,TGTGCCAGCAGCTCCCAGACAGGGTACCACGCTACGCAGTATTTT,CASSSQTGYHATQYF
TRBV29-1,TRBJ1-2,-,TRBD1,TGCAGCGTTGGGGCTGACAGGGGATATGGCTACACCTTC,CSVGADRGYGYTF
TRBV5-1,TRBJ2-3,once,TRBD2,TGCGCCAGCAGCGCGACTGGACTAGCAGGAGATACGCAGTATTTT,CASSATGLAGDTQYF
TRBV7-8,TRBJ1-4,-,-,TGTGCCAGCAGCTTACTGGGGGGAGATGCAACTAATGAAAAACTGTTTTTT,CASSLLGGDATNEKLFF
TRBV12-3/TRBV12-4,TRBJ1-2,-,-,TGTGCCAGCAGCGAACAGGAGTTGGTTGGCTACACCTTC,CASSEQELVGYTF
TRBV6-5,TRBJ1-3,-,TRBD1,TGTGCCAGCAGTCGGTCGACAGGGGCTGGAAACACCATATATTTT,CASSRSTGAGNTIYF
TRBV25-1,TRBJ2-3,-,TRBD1,TGTGCCAGCAGTGAATACTTTCCCACAGGGGGGACAGATACGCAGTATTTT,CASSEYFPTGGTDTQYF
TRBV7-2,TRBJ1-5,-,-,TGTGCCAGCAGCTTAGTGGAGGACCAGCCCCAGCATTTT,CASSLVEDQPQHF
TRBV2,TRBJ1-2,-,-,TGTGCCAGCAGTGCCGCCAGGGCGGTCTATGGCTACACCTTC,CASSAARAVYGYTF
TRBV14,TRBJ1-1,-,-,TGTGCCAGCAGCCCTCCTATAGGGGGGGAGGACACTGAAGCTTTCTTT,CASSPPIGGEDTEAFF
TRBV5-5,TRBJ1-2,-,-,TGTGCCAGCAGCTTGACCGGTTTGTATGGCTACACCTTC,CASSLTGLYGYTF
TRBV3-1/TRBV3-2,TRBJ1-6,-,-,TGTGCCAGCAGCCAAGATCGGGGGGGGAATTCACCCCTCCACTTT,CASSQDRGGNSPLHF
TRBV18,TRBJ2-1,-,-,TGTGCCAGCTCACCAGGACTTCAAAATGAGCAGTTCTTC,CASSPGLQNEQFF
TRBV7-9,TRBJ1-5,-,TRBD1,TGTGCCAGCAGCTTAGCCCGCGGGACAGCCACCAATCAGCCCCAGCATTTT,CASSLARGTATNQPQHF
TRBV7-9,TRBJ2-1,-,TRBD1,TGTGCCAGCAGCCGGACAGGGTTACAGTTCTTC,CASSRTGLQFF
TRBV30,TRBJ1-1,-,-,TGTGCCTGGAGTGTACCGGGGAGCGCTGAAGCTTTCTTT,CAWSVPGSAEAFF
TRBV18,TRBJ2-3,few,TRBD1,TGTGCCAGCTCACCCACGCAGGGGGTTAGCACAGATACGCAGTATTTT,CASSPTQGVSTDTQYF
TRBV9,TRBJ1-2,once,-,TGTGCCAGCAGCGAGGCCGCGGCGGGGGACTATGGCTACACCTTC,CASSEAAAGDYGYTF
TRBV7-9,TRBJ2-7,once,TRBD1,TGTGCCAGCAGCGACAGGGGCTACGAGCAGTACTTC,CASSDRGYEQYF
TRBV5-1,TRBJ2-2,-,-,TGCGCCAGCAGCTTACGCCGGGGGACCGGGGAGCTGTTTTTT,CASSLRRGTGELFF